The clone carrying this T cell receptor (beta chain) has at least ten counts. This specimen belongs to a study of beta chain features in type 1 diabetes. Via the markers CD45RO/CCR7/CD25/CD127/CD95/CD27, stem cell-like memory, regulatory, central memory and naive CD4+ cells were sorted. The isolated RNA, all of it, was reverse transcribed, so expressed TCRB transcripts were what got sequenced. Profiled with immunoSEQ multiplex PCR; TCRdb holds only in-frame clones, not every one. Of about 150,000 clones in the sample, roughly 8% were seen once. Trimming cost V 3 bases and J 7 bases, with 13 bases left between them. This CDR3 is built from 15 residues. The germline V gene encodes CDR1 MDHEN and CDR2 SYDVKM.

The specimen sequenced was central memory CD4+ T cells from blood. J is TRBJ2-6 and V is TRBV28; D remains unclear. This clonotype originated in a man aged 18-30 years in good health. The CDR3 sequence: CASSLKGVLANVLTF. The CDR3 DNA is TGTGCCAGCAGTTTGAAAGGAGTCTTAGCCAACGTCCTGACTTTC.